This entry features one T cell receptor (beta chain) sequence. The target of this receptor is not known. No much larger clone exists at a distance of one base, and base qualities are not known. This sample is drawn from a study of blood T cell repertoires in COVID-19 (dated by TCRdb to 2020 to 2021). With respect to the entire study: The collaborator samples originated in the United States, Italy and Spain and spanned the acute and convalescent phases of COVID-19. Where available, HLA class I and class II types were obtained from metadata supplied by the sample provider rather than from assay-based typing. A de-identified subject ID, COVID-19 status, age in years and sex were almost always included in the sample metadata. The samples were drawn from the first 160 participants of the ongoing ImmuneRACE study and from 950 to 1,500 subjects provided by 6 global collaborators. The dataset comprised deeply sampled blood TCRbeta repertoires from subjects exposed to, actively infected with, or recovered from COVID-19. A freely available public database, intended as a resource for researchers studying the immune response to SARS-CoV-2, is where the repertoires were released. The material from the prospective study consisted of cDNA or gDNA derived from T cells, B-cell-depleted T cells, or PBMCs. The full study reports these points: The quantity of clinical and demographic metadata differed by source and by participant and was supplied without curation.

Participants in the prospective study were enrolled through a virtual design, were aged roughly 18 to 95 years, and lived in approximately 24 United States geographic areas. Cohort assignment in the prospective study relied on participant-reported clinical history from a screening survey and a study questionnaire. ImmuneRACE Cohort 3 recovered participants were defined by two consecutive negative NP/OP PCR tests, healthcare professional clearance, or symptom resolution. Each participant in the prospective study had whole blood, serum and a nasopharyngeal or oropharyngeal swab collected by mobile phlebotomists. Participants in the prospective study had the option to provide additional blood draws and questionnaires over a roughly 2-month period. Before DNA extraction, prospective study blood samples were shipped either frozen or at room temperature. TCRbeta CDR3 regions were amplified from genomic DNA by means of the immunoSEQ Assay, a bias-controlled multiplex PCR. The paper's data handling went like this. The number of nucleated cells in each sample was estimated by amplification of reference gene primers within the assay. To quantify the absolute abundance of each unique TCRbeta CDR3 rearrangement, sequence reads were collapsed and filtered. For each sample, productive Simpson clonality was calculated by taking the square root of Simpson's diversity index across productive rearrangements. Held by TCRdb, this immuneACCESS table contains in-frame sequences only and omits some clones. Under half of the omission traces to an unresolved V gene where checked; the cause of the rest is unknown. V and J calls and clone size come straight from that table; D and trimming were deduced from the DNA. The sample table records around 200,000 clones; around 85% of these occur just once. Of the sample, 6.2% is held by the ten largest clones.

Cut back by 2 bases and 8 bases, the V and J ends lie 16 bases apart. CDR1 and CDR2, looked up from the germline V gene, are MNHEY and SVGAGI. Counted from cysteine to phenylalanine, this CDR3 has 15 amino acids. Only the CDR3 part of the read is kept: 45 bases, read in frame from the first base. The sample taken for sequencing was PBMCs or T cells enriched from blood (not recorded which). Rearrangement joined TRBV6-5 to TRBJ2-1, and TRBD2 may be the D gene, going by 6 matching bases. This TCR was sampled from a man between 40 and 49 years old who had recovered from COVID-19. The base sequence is TGTGCCAGCAGTTACCGGCGGGGTGGAGGTGATGAGCAGTTCTTC. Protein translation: CASSYRRGGGDEQFF.